This T cell receptor beta chain was obtained from a study of T cells in Graves' hyperthyroidism and ophthalmopathy (dated by TCRdb to about 2019). At the level of the whole study: Peripheral blood was collected at initial diagnosis, before any treatment. A discovery cohort of about 100 patients, roughly 45 with Graves' ophthalmopathy and about 58 with stable Graves' hyperthyroidism, was used to find distinguishing TCR V-J signatures. An independent validation cohort of around 19 hyperthyroidism patients and 17 patients who later progressed to ophthalmopathy tested prospective prediction of ophthalmopathy. For training and testing, the 80 to 100 patients in the discovery cohort were randomly divided in a 7:3 ratio. Thyroid tissue and blood T-cell repertoires from six Graves' hyperthyroidism patients were also compared in the study. After sampling, hyperthyroidism patients received methimazole starting at 30 mg daily, and ophthalmopathy patients received high-dose intravenous methylprednisolone. TCR Vbeta CDR3 sequencing of roughly 140 peripheral blood samples (fewer than 45 ophthalmopathy, 70 to 85 hyperthyroidism and some 17 progressor patients) is reported in the paper. Study-level results and caveats: During validation, the model predicted progression to ophthalmopathy a median of approximately 6.5 months ahead of onset, with more than 55% sensitivity and 72% to 80% specificity. A model built on a 13 V-J signature distinguished ophthalmopathy from stable hyperthyroidism, reaching over 85% sensitivity and under 84% specificity in cross-validation and 80%/75% in testing. Most expanded thyroid clonotypes (frequency above 0.001) were also detected in blood, a finding suggesting that blood repertoires may reflect thyroid immune responses. Sample size was not statistically predetermined, and investigators were not blinded to group allocation.

Ophthalmopathy patients had moderately to severely active disease, with a Clinical Activity Score of 3 or more, a NOSPECS grade of 4 or more, and a disease duration of less than 3 months. The study excluded patients with uncontrolled infections, other autoimmune diseases, pregnancy or lactation. Diagnoses relied on clinical symptoms, serum thyroxine and TRAb, thyroid ultrasound and orbital computed tomography. Ficoll-Paque density gradient centrifugation was used to isolate PBMCs from around 9.1 ml of fresh peripheral blood. Total RNA was extracted with Trizol reagent, and quality was checked on an Agilent 2100 Bioanalyzer. From its cysteine to its phenylalanine, the CDR3 spans 15 amino acids. The sequence is cut down to CDR3 DNA, 45 bases in frame from base 1. The trim is 6 bases for V and 0 bases for J, with a gap of 14 bases between the germline ends. Based on the germline V gene, the CDR1 and CDR2 sequences are KGHSH and LQKENI.

This clonotype was seen only a few times. Its antigen remains unidentified. Base-call qualities are not available, and no considerably larger clone is one nucleotide away. The TCR beta CDR3 regions were amplified from RNA transcripts. The first round of RT-PCR for the TCR CDR3 was performed with the HTBI primer set and the Qiagen OneStep RT-PCR kit. The libraries were constructed in a second round of multiplex PCR and then size-selected and purified. Libraries were sequenced paired-end with 100 bp reads on an Illumina HiSeq2000. The original pipeline was this. SOAPnuke was used to process the raw data, throwing out any read that contained adapters or uncalled bases, had a mean Phred below 15, or lacked an exact constant-primer or identifier match. COPE v1.2.5 was used to merge the high-quality paired reads, and each unique nucleotide sequence was defined as a clonotype. MiTCR v1.1 was used to align the clonotypes against IMGT TRBV, TRBD and TRBJ reference segments. Only V-J combinations with frequency above 0.0001, covering 99% to 99.2% of repertoires, were analysed. The TCS score was defined as F50 (clonal expansion) divided by E x V (chaos), with BLOSUM62-based TCRdist calculated between CDR3 peptides within each V-J. Welch's t-statistics and random forest reduced approximately 520 V-J features to 10 to 15, which were used in a naive Bayes classifier (R e1071). In-frame beta chains were kept once TCRdb had trimmed the public reads at Q25 with fastp and called clones with MiXCR. Here each entry gathers all rows of one CDR3 protein and keeps the most common genes and DNA. It is TCRdb's table, rather than the study itself, that gives the V and J calls and clone size. This sample comprises about half a million distinct CDR3 sequences, roughly 21% of them detected only once. The ten top clones hold 45% to 50% of the sample.

The rearranged segments are TRBV18 and TRBJ1-2; TRBD1 is possibly the D segment (5 matching bases). The receptor was isolated from a man aged 35 to 55 with Graves' ophthalmopathy. Specimen: blood. The CDR3 protein sequence reads: CASSPGPPPNYGYTF. The DNA sequence is given as TGTGCCAGCTCTCCAGGGCCGCCTCCTAACTATGGCTACACCTTC.